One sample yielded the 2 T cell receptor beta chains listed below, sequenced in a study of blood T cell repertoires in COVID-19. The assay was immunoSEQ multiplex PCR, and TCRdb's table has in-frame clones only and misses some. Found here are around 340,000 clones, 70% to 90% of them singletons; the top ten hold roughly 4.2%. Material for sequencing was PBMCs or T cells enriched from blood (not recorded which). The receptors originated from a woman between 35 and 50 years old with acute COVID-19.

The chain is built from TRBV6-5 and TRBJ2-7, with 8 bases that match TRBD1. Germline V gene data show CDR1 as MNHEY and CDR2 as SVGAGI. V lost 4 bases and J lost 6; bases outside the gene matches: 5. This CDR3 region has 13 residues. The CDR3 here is CASSFTTGGEQYF. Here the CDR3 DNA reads TGTGCCAGCAGTTTCACCACAGGGGGCGAGCAGTACTTC.

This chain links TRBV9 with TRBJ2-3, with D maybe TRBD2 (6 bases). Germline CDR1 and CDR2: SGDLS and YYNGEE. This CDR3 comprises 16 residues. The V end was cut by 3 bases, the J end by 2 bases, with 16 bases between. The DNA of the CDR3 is TGTGCCAGCAGCGCCCGGTTGGAGGGCCTCACAGATACGCAGTATTTT. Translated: CASSARLEGLTDTQYF.